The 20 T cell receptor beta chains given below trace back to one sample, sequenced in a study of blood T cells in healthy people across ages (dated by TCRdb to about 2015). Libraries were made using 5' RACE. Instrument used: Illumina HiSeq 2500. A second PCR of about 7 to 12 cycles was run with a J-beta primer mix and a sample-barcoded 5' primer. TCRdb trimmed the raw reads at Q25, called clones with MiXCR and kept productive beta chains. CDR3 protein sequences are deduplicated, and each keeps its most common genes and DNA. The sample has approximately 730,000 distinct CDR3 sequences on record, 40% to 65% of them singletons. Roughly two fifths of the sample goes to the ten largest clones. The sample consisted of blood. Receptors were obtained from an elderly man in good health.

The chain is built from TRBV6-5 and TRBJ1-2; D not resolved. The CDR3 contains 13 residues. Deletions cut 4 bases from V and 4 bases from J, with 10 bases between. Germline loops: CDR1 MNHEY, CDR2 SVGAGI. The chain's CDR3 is CASSSLSLYGYTF. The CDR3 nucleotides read TGTGCCAGCAGTTCTCTCTCACTCTATGGCTACACCTTC.

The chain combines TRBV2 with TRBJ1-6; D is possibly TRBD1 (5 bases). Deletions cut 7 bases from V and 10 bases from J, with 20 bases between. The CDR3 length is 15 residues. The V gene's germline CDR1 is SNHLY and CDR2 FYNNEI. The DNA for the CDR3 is TGTGCCAGCACCCCGGGGACGCAGGGCGGCTCACCCCTCCACTTT. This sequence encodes CASTPGTQGGSPLHF.

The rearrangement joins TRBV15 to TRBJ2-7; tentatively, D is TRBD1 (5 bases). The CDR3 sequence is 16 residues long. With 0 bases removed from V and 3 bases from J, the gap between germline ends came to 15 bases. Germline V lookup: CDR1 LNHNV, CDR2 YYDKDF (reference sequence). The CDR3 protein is CATSREGPPQYYEQYF. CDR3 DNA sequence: TGTGCCACCAGCAGAGAGGGGCCACCACAATACTACGAGCAGTACTTC.

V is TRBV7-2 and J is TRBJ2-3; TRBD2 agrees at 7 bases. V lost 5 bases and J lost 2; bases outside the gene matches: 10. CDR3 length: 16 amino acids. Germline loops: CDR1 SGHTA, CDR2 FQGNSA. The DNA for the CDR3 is TGTGCCAGCAGCCTAATTTGGAGCGGGGTCACAGATACGCAGTATTTT. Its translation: CASSLIWSGVTDTQYF.

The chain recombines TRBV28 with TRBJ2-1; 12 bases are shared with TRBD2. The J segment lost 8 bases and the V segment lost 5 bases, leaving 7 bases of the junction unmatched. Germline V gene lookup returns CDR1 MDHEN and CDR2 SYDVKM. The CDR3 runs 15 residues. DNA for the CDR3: TGTGCCAGCAGTCTAGCGGGAGGGAACGGGGATGAGCAGTTCTTC. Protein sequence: CASSLAGGNGDEQFF.

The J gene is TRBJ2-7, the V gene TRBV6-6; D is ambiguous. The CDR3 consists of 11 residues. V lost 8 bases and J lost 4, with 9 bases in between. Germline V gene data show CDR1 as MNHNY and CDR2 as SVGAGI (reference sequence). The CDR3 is CASGFFYEQYF. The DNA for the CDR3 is TGTGCCAGCGGCTTCTTTTACGAGCAGTACTTC.

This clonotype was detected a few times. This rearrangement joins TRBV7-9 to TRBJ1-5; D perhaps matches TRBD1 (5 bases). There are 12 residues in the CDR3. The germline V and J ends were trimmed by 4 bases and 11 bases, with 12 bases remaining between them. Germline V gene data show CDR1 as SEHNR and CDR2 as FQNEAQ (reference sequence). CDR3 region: CASSSGLGAQHF. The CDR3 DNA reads TGTGCCAGCAGCTCGGGGCTGGGGGCCCAGCATTTT.

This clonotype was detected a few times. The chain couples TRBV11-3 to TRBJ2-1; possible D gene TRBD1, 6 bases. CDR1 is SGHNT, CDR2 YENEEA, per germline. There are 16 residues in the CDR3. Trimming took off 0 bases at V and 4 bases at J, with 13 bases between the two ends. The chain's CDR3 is CASSLDVGGRYNEQFF. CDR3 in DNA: TGTGCCAGCAGCTTAGATGTAGGGGGTCGGTACAATGAGCAGTTCTTC.

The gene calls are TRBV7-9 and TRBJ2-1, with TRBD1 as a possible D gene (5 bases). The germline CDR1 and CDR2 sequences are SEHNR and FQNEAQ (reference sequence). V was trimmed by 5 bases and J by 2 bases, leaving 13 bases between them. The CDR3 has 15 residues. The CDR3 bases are TGTGCCAGCAGCGTAGTGGGGCCCACCTACAATGAGCAGTTCTTC. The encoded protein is CASSVVGPTYNEQFF.

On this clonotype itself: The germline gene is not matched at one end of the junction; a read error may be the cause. Here the CDR3 reads CASSPAGQGSYEQYF. The CDR3 DNA sequence: TGTGCCAGCAGCCCCGCGGGACAGGGCAGCTACGAGCAGTACTTC. This rearrangement joins TRBV4-1 to TRBJ2-7, with 9 bases aligning to TRBD1. Looked up from germline, CDR1 is MGHRA and CDR2 is YSYEKL. CDR3 length: 15 residues.

The CDR3 DNA is TGTGCCACCAGTGATCCAGGGATAGATACGCAGTATTTT. This translates into CATSDPGIDTQYF. The V call is TRBV24-1, the J call TRBJ2-3, with a weak D call TRBD1 (5 bases). The CDR3 totals 13 residues. Trimming left V 3 bases short and J 5 bases short, with 8 bases between. Germline assignment: CDR1 KGHDR and CDR2 SFDVKD.

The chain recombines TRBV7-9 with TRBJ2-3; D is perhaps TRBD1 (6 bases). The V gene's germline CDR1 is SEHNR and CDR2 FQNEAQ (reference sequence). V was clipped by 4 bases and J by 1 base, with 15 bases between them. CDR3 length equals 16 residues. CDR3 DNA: TGTGCCAGCAGCTCGCTGGGGGCAGTCGGCACAGATACGCAGTATTTT. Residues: CASSSLGAVGTDTQYF.

The CDR3 protein is CATSGQGVLKNIQYF. CDR3 DNA: TGTGCAACCTCAGGGCAGGGGGTCCTAAAAAACATTCAGTACTTC. The chain carries TRBV28 and TRBJ2-4; TRBD1 aligns across 7 bases. The CDR3 is 15 residues long. In germline, CDR1 is MDHEN, CDR2 SYDVKM.

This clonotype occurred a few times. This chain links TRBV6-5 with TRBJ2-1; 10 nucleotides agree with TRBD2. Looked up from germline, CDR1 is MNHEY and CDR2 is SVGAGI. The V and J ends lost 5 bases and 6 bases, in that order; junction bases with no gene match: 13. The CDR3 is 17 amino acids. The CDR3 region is CASSHPPLAGVVNEQFF. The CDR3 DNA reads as TGTGCCAGCAGTCACCCTCCCCTAGCGGGAGTTGTCAATGAGCAGTTCTTC.

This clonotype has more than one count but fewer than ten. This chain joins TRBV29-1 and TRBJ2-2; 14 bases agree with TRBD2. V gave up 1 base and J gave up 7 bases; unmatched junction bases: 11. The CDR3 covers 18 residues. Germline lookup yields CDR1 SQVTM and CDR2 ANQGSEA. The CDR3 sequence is CSVEGFKAGLAGVGELFF. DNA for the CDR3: TGCAGCGTTGAAGGCTTCAAAGCGGGACTAGCGGGAGTCGGGGAGCTGTTTTTT.

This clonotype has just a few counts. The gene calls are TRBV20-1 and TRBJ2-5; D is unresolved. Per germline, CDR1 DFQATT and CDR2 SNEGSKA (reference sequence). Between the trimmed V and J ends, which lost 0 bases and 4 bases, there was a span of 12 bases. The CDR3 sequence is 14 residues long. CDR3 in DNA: TGCAGTGCTAGAGATGGGGTAGCCCGAGAGACCCAGTACTTC. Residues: CSARDGVARETQYF.

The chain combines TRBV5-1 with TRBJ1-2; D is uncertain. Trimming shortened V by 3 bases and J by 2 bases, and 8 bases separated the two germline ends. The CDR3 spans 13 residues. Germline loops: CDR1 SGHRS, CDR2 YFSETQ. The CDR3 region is CASSSAANYGYTF. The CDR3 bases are TGCGCCAGCAGCTCTGCGGCCAACTATGGCTACACCTTC. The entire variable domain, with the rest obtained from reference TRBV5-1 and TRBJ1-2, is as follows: KAGVTQTPRYLIKTRGQQVTLSCSPISGHRSVSWYQQTPGQGLQFLFEYFSETQRNKGNFPGRFSGRQFSNSRSEMNVSTLELGDSALYLCASSSAANYGYTFGSGTRLTVV.

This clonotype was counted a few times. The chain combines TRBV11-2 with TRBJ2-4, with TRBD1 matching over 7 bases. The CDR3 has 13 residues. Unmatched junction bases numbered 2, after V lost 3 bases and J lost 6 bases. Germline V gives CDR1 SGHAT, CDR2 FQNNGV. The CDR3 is CASSFEGANIQYF. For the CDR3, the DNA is TGTGCCAGCAGCTTCGAGGGGGCAAACATTCAGTACTTC.

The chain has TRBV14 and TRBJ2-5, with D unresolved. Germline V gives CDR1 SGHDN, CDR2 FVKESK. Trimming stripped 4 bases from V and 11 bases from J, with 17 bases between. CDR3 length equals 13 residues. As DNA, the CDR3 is TGTGCCAGCAGCCGCCGGATAATGGGTGAGCAGTACTTC. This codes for CASSRRIMGEQYF.

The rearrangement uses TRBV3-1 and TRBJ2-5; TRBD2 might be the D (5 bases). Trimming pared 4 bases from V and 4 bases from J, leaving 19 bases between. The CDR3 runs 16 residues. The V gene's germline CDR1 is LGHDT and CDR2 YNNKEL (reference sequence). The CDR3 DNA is TGTGCCAGCAGCCGTCAGCGGCCCGCAGCCTCAGAGACCCAGTACTTC. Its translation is CASSRQRPAASETQYF.